This is a list of T cell receptor beta chains from one sample in a study of T-cell reconstitution after alpha-beta-depleted transplantation in children. TCRdb ran MiXCR on the PCR reads and lists one entry per CDR3 protein. The data show 100,000 or so distinct CDR3 sequences, under 7% seen once. The sequencing here drew on PBMCs, mostly from graft donor cells, taken 60 days after TCRalphabeta/CD19-depleted stem cell transplant. These receptor sequences come from a female patient aged 2-10 years who had a stem cell transplant for Fanconi anemia, so the T cells may come from the graft donor. The CDR3 runs from the conserved cysteine through the conserved F or W. A D gene is named only where the DNA matches it firmly. Not every row has a clone size; where given, it reads once, few, many or a size class.

CDR3 protein: CASSLVGGGTDTQYF
CDR3 DNA: TGTGCCAGCAGCTTGGTTGGTGGGGGCACAGATACGCAGTATTTT
clone size: .
D gene: .
V gene: TRBV5-6
J gene: TRBJ2-3

CDR3 protein: CASSLYYSYEQYF
CDR3 DNA: TGTGCCAGCAGCTTATATTATTCCTACGAGCAGTACTTC
clone size: .
D gene: .
V gene: TRBV7-2
J gene: TRBJ2-7

CDR3 protein: CASGRGETQYF
CDR3 DNA: TGTGCCAGCGGGAGAGGCGAGACCCAGTACTTC
clone size: .
D gene: .
V gene: TRBV2
J gene: TRBJ2-5

CDR3 protein: CSAAGGSTDTQYF
CDR3 DNA: TGCAGTGCCGCGGGCGGGAGCACAGATACGCAGTATTTT
clone size: few
D gene: .
V gene: TRBV20-1
J gene: TRBJ2-3

CDR3 protein: CASSFTWDHYTDTQYF
CDR3 DNA: TGTGCCAGCAGTTTTACCTGGGACCATTACACAGATACGCAGTATTTT
clone size: .
D gene: .
V gene: TRBV28
J gene: TRBJ2-3

CDR3 protein: CASSRPGGPNEQFF
CDR3 DNA: TGTGCCAGCAGTAGACCGGGGGGGCCTAATGAGCAGTTCTTC
clone size: few
D gene: TRBD2
V gene: TRBV28
J gene: TRBJ2-1

CDR3 protein: CSVDMMGREETQYF
CDR3 DNA: TGCAGCGTTGACATGATGGGGAGGGAAGAGACCCAGTACTTC
clone size: few
D gene: TRBD2
V gene: TRBV29-1
J gene: TRBJ2-5

CDR3 protein: CASKRGSQETQYF
CDR3 DNA: TGTGCCAGCAAGCGGGGGTCTCAAGAGACCCAGTACTTC
clone size: few
D gene: TRBD2
V gene: TRBV2
J gene: TRBJ2-5

CDR3 protein: CASSVDPSTDTQYF
CDR3 DNA: TGTGCCAGCAGCGTAGATCCATCCACAGATACGCAGTATTTT
clone size: few
D gene: .
V gene: TRBV9
J gene: TRBJ2-3

CDR3 protein: CATSRAGDRDQPQHF
CDR3 DNA: TGTGCCACCAGCAGAGCAGGGGACAGGGACCAGCCCCAGCATTTT
clone size: many
D gene: TRBD1
V gene: TRBV15
J gene: TRBJ1-5

CDR3 protein: CASSLSTDSQRVNEKLFF
CDR3 DNA: TGTGCCAGCAGTTTATCAACGGACAGTCAAAGGGTGAATGAAAAACTGTTTTTT
clone size: .
D gene: .
V gene: TRBV27
J gene: TRBJ1-4

CDR3 protein: CASSLTNTEAFF
CDR3 DNA: TGTGCCAGCAGTTTAACTAACACTGAAGCTTTCTTT
clone size: many
D gene: .
V gene: TRBV12-3/TRBV12-4
J gene: TRBJ1-1

CDR3 protein: CASSEPKRERGNEQFF
CDR3 DNA: TGTGCCAGCAGTGAACCCAAACGGGAGAGGGGAAATGAGCAGTTCTTC
clone size: .
D gene: .
V gene: TRBV25-1
J gene: TRBJ2-1

CDR3 protein: CASSLGQGVGGYGYTF
CDR3 DNA: TGCGCCAGCAGCTTGGGACAGGGGGTAGGAGGCTATGGCTACACCTTC
clone size: many
D gene: TRBD1
V gene: TRBV5-1
J gene: TRBJ1-2

CDR3 protein: CASSLPGGIFNEQFF
CDR3 DNA: TGCGCCAGCAGCTTGCCCGGAGGAATTTTCAATGAGCAGTTCTTC
clone size: many
D gene: .
V gene: TRBV5-1
J gene: TRBJ2-1

CDR3 protein: CASSLIGSGPDTQYF
CDR3 DNA: TGTGCCAGCAGTTTGATCGGGAGCGGTCCAGATACGCAGTATTTT
clone size: .
D gene: .
V gene: TRBV12-3/TRBV12-4
J gene: TRBJ2-3

CDR3 protein: CAISWTRTDTQYF
CDR3 DNA: TGTGCCATCAGTTGGACTCGCACAGATACGCAGTATTTT
clone size: many
D gene: .
V gene: TRBV10-3
J gene: TRBJ2-3

CDR3 protein: CAISENRGSSPGELFF
CDR3 DNA: TGTGCCATCAGTGAGAACAGGGGAAGTAGCCCCGGGGAGCTGTTTTTT
clone size: many
D gene: TRBD1
V gene: TRBV10-3
J gene: TRBJ2-2

CDR3 protein: CSANPGTGMDQPQHF
CDR3 DNA: TGCAGTGCTAATCCCGGGACAGGGATGGATCAGCCCCAGCATTTT
clone size: .
D gene: TRBD1
V gene: TRBV20-1
J gene: TRBJ1-5

CDR3 protein: CASSFITDTQYF
CDR3 DNA: TGTGCCAGCAGCTTCATCACAGATACGCAGTATTTT
clone size: .
D gene: .
V gene: TRBV11-2
J gene: TRBJ2-3

CDR3 protein: CASSVRSRQETQYF
CDR3 DNA: TGTGCCAGCAGCGTTAGATCCCGCCAAGAGACCCAGTACTTC
clone size: many
D gene: .
V gene: TRBV12-3/TRBV12-4
J gene: TRBJ2-5

CDR3 protein: CASSLAAGGGSYEQYF
CDR3 DNA: TGCGCCAGCAGCTTGGCCGCAGGGGGCGGTTCCTACGAGCAGTACTTC
clone size: .
D gene: TRBD1
V gene: TRBV5-1
J gene: TRBJ2-7

CDR3 protein: CASSLVGLGQPQHF
CDR3 DNA: TGTGCCAGCAGCTTAGTAGGGCTGGGTCAGCCCCAGCATTTT
clone size: .
D gene: .
V gene: TRBV7-2
J gene: TRBJ1-5